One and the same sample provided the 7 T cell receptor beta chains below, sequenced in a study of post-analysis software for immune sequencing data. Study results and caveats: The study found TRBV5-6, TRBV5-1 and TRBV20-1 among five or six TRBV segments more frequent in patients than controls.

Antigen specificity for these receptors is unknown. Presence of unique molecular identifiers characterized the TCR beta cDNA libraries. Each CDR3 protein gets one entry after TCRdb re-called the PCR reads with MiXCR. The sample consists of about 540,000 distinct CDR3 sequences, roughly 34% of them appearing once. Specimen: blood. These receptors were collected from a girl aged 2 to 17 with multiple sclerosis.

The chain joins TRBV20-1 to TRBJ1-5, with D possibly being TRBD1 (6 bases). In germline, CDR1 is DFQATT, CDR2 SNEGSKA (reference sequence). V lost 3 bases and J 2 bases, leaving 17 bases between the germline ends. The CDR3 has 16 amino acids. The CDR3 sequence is CSASRSQGIGNQPQHF. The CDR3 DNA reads TGCAGTGCTAGCCGATCCCAGGGGATTGGCAATCAGCCCCAGCATTTT.

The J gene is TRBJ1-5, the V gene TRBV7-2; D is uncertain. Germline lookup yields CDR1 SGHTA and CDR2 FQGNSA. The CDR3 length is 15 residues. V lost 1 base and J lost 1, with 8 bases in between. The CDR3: CASSLDGMSNQPQHF. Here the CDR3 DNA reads TGTGCCAGCAGCTTAGACGGAATGAGCAATCAGCCCCAGCATTTT.

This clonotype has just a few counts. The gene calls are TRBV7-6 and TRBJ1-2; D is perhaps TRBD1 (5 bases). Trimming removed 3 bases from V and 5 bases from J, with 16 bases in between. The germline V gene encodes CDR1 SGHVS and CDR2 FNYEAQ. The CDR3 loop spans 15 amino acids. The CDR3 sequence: CASSLTDGGDYGYTF. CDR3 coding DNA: TGTGCCAGCAGCTTGACCGACGGGGGGGATTATGGCTACACCTTC.

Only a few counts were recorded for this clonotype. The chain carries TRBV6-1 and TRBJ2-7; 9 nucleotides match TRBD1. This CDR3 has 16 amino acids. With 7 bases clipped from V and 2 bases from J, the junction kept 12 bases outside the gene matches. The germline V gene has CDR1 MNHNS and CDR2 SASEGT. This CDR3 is CASTLEGTGITYEQYF. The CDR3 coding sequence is TGTGCCAGCACCTTGGAGGGGACAGGGATTACCTACGAGCAGTACTTC.

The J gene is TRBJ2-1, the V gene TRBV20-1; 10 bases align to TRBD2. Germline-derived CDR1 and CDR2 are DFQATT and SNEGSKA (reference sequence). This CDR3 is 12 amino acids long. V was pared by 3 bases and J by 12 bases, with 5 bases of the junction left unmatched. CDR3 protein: CSARDLAGAQFF. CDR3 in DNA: TGCAGTGCTAGGGACCTAGCGGGGGCGCAGTTCTTC.

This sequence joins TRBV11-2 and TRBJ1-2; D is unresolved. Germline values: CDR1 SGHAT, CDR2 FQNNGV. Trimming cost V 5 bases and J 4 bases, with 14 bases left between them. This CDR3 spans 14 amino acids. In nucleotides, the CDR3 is TGTGCCAGCAGCCATGCAGAGGGCATCTATGGCTACACCTTC. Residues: CASSHAEGIYGYTF.

CDR3 bases: TGCGCCAGCAGCCAAGAAATACAGGGATACTACGAGCAGTACTTC. It specifies CASSQEIQGYYEQYF. The rearrangement joins TRBV4-1 to TRBJ2-7; a possible D gene is TRBD1 (6 bases). CDR1 is MGHRA, CDR2 YSYEKL, per germline. Trimming stripped 0 bases from V and 3 bases from J, with 12 bases between. The CDR3 runs to 15 residues.